The 14 T cell receptor beta chains reported below all come from one sample, sequenced in a study of cytotoxic CD8 clonotypes in ibrutinib-treated CLL. Here immunoSEQ multiplex PCR was the method, and the copy in TCRdb shows in-frame clones only, minus some. This repertoire shows 150,000 to 200,000 clones, about 88% found once; its top ten account for 3%. This specimen was PBMCs, taken at disease progression, from a patient treated with ibrutinib. All receptors come from a human donor with chronic lymphocytic leukemia.

V usage is TRBV7-9 and J usage is TRBJ2-7, with 8 bases identical to TRBD2. Looked up from germline, CDR1 is SEHNR and CDR2 is FQNEAQ (reference sequence). This CDR3 has 15 amino acids. J gave up 0 bases and V 7 bases, and 8 bases lay outside the gene matches. This CDR3 reads CASNTLGTSSYEQYF. As DNA, the CDR3 is TGTGCCAGCAACACTTTGGGGACTAGCTCCTACGAGCAGTACTTC.

The chain uses TRBV7-2 and TRBJ2-1, with 10 bases that match TRBD2. V lost 4 bases to trimming and J lost 12 bases; unmatched junction nucleotides: 15. The germline CDR1 and CDR2 sequences are SGHTA and FQGNSA. The CDR3 has 16 residues. CDR3 coding DNA: TGTGCCAGCAGCTCCGAGAAGACTAGCGGGCGACGGGCGCAGTTCTTC. Its translation: CASSSEKTSGRRAQFF.

The gene calls are TRBV7-3 and TRBJ2-1; 7 bases align to TRBD1. V lost 5 bases to trimming and J lost 9 bases; unmatched junction nucleotides: 7. CDR3 length: 13 amino acids. Germline assignment: CDR1 SGHTA and CDR2 FQGTGA. CDR3: CASSPRQGGEQFF. The CDR3 coding sequence is TGTGCCAGCAGCCCGCGACAGGGCGGTGAGCAGTTCTTC.

This clone has only a few counts. J is TRBJ2-7 and V is TRBV6-5; 7 bases agree with TRBD1. Germline CDR1 reads MNHEY; CDR2 reads SVGAGI. The CDR3 has 14 amino acids. The V gene end was trimmed by 0 bases and the J gene end by 3 bases; junction bases not matched to a gene: 2. The CDR3 is CASSYSPGGYEQYF. CDR3 bases: TGTGCCAGCAGTTACTCCCCAGGGGGCTACGAGCAGTACTTC.

The chain employs TRBV28 and TRBJ2-7; 7 positions agree with TRBD1. V shed 5 bases, J shed 4 bases, and the junction held 11 bases outside the gene matches. The CDR3 sequence is 15 residues long. CDR1 is MDHEN, CDR2 SYDVKM, per germline. CDR3 amino acids: CASSPTGTETYEQYF. The DNA for the CDR3 is TGTGCCAGCAGTCCTACCGGGACAGAGACATACGAGCAGTACTTC.

J is TRBJ2-7 and V is TRBV14, with TRBD1 as a possible D gene (7 bases). This CDR3 is built from 15 residues. Looked up from germline, CDR1 is SGHDN and CDR2 is FVKESK. The germline V and J ends were trimmed by 5 bases and 6 bases, with 20 bases remaining between them. CDR3: CASSDRVVRLGEQYF. The CDR3, as DNA: TGTGCCAGCAGCGACAGGGTTGTGAGACTAGGCGAGCAGTACTTC.

As for this clone: One junction end does not reproduce the germline sequence, and a read error may be involved. The chain links TRBV5-1 to TRBJ2-1; D is uncertain. Per the germline V gene, CDR1 is SGHRS and CDR2 is YFSETQ. The CDR3 is 13 amino acids. CDR3 in amino acids: CASSLVGYSEQFF. DNA of the CDR3: TGCGCCAGCAGCTTGGTTGGGTACAGTGAGCAGTTCTTC.

The chain employs TRBV5-1 and TRBJ2-7, with 10 bases aligning to TRBD1. Unmatched junction bases numbered 8, after V lost 2 bases and J lost 6 bases. Germline V CDR1 and CDR2: SGHRS, YFSETQ. The CDR3 is 15 residues long. The chain's CDR3 is CASSFSGTGVAEQYF. In nucleotides, the CDR3 is TGCGCCAGCAGCTTTTCCGGGACAGGGGTTGCCGAGCAGTACTTC.

The chain links TRBV19 to TRBJ1-2; D not certain. Trimming removed 0 bases from V and 5 bases from J, with 16 bases in between. The CDR3 covers 16 residues. The germline V gene has CDR1 LNHDA and CDR2 SQIVND (reference sequence). The CDR3 region has the DNA TGTGCCAGTAGTATAGATCCAGACCTGAACCTATATGGCTACACCTTC. It specifies CASSIDPDLNLYGYTF.

A single count supports this clone. The V call is TRBV11-3, the J call TRBJ2-7; D is uncertain. This CDR3 comprises 16 residues. Trimming took 1 base from V and 2 from J, leaving 15 bases between them. Germline V CDR1 and CDR2: SGHNT, YENEEA. The chain's CDR3 is CASSLGTQVAAYEQYF. The CDR3 nucleotides are TGTGCCAGCAGCTTAGGAACCCAGGTAGCCGCCTACGAGCAGTACTTC.

The chain recombines TRBV18 with TRBJ1-3; D gene unclear. This CDR3 spans 15 amino acids. Germline-derived CDR1 and CDR2 are KGHSH and LQKENI. V lost 1 base and J lost 0, with 7 bases in between. The CDR3 here is CASSPQDGSGNTIYF. CDR3 in DNA: TGTGCCAGCTCACCACAGGACGGCTCTGGAAACACCATATATTTT.

V is TRBV13 and J is TRBJ2-7; 8 bases line up with TRBD1. The CDR3 is 14 amino acids. V dropped 5 bases and J dropped 6; count of bases not matched to a gene: 9. The germline CDR1 and CDR2 sequences are PRHDT and FYEKMQ (reference sequence). CDR3 amino acids: CASSPGQGASEQYF. In DNA, the CDR3 is TGTGCCAGCAGCCCAGGGCAGGGGGCTTCCGAGCAGTACTTC.

CDR3 protein: CASSLDSAGVYEQYF. The CDR3 DNA follows: TGCGCCAGCAGCTTGGACTCAGCGGGAGTCTACGAGCAGTACTTC. The rearrangement uses TRBV5-1 and TRBJ2-7, with 8 bases matching TRBD2. Germline V CDR1 and CDR2: SGHRS, YFSETQ. The CDR3 sequence is 15 residues long. The J segment lost 3 bases and the V segment lost 0 bases, leaving 5 bases of the junction unmatched.

As DNA, the CDR3 is TGTGCCAGCAGTTACTTTTCGGGTGGGGAAAAACTGTTTTTT. This encodes CASSYFSGGEKLFF. The V and J genes are TRBV6-5 and TRBJ1-4, with unresolved D. The CDR3 is 14 amino acids. Per the germline V gene, CDR1 is MNHEY and CDR2 is SVGAGI. V gave up 1 base and J gave up 8 bases, with 11 bases separating them.